This TCR beta chain stems from a study of T cell therapy after organ transplantation. Across the study: Expansion used a peptide pool of 30 HLA class I and II CMV epitopes. Points from the study as a whole: Post-therapy reconstitution appeared to include transferred and endogenous clonotypes.

As regards this clone: The antigen remains undetermined.

Time point here: 20-29 weeks after completion of therapy. Generated by immunoSEQ multiplex PCR, the TCRdb table keeps only in-frame clones and is missing some. Here the sample spans roughly 2,400 clones, about 70% being singletons. This TCR came from a human patient who had received a solid organ transplant and had CMV disease. The graft donor may be the source of some T cells. The sequenced sample was CD8+ T cells from blood, obtained after autologous CMV-specific T cell therapy.

CDR3 nucleotides: TGTGCCAGCAGTCAACCCCGGGACATACAAGAGCAGTACTTC. Its protein product is CASSQPRDIQEQYF. J is TRBJ2-7 and V is TRBV2, with D possibly matching TRBD1 (6 bases). V was clipped by 5 bases and J by 7 bases, with 18 bases between them. The CDR3 extends over 14 amino acids. Germline V gene sequence: CDR1 SNHLY, CDR2 FYNNEI.